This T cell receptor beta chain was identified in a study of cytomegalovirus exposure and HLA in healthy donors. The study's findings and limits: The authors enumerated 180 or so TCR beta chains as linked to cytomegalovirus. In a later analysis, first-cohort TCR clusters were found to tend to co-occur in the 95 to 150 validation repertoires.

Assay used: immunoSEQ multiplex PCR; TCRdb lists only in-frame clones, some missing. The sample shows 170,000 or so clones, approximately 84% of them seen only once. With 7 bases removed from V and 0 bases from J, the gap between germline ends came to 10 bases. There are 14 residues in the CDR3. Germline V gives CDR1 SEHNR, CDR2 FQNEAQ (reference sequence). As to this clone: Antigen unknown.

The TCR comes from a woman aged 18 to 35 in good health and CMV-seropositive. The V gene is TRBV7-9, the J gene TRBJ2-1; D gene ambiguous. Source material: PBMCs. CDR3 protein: CASNEWSSYNEQFF. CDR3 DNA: TGTGCCAGCAATGAGTGGAGCTCCTACAATGAGCAGTTCTTC.